Listed below are T cell receptor beta chains from one sample, sequenced in a study of technical replicates of blood from a few donors. Using immunoSEQ multiplex PCR, the repertoire was profiled, and TCRdb retains in-frame clones only, with some absent. The table records 75,000 to 95,000 clones, around 94% of them present only once. The source material was T cells isolated from PBMCs. All receptors derive from a human donor in good health. The CDR3 runs from the conserved cysteine through the conserved F or W. D genes are given only for firm matches. Expanded clones get a size class; other rows say once, few or many, or leave the size out.

j_gene: TRBJ1-1; v_gene: TRBV6-5; d_gene: TRBD1; abundance: .; CDR3aa: CASRHEGQLGTEAFF; CDR3nt: TGTGCCAGCAGACACGAGGGACAGTTGGGTACTGAAGCTTTCTTT
j_gene: TRBJ2-3; v_gene: TRBV5-1; d_gene: .; abundance: few; CDR3aa: CASSLGQYTDTQYF; CDR3nt: TGCGCCAGCAGCTTGGGACAGTACACAGATACGCAGTATTTT
j_gene: TRBJ2-2; v_gene: TRBV5-4; d_gene: .; abundance: .; CDR3aa: CASSSGGSELVGELFF; CDR3nt: TGTGCCAGCAGCTCCGGGGGAAGTGAGCTTGTCGGGGAGCTGTTTTTT
j_gene: TRBJ1-1; v_gene: TRBV7-6; d_gene: .; abundance: .; CDR3aa: CASSLGQTNTEAFF; CDR3nt: TGTGCCAGCAGCTTAGGGCAGACTAACACTGAAGCTTTCTTT
j_gene: TRBJ1-3; v_gene: TRBV7-8; d_gene: .; abundance: once; CDR3aa: CASSSSSGNTIYF; CDR3nt: TGTGCCAGCAGCTCCTCCTCTGGAAACACCATATATTTT
j_gene: TRBJ2-7; v_gene: TRBV28; d_gene: TRBD2; abundance: .; CDR3aa: CASSTLGTSGRAKSPYEQYF; CDR3nt: TGTGCCAGCAGTACCTTGGGGACTAGCGGGAGGGCCAAGTCGCCCTACGAGCAGTACTTC
j_gene: TRBJ2-5; v_gene: TRBV15; d_gene: .; abundance: once; CDR3aa: CATAHREQETQYF; CDR3nt: TGTGCCACCGCCCACAGGGAACAAGAGACCCAGTACTTC
j_gene: TRBJ2-7; v_gene: TRBV25-1; d_gene: .; abundance: .; CDR3aa: CASSGGYEQYF; CDR3nt: TGTGCCAGCAGTGGCGGCTACGAGCAGTACTTC
j_gene: TRBJ1-5; v_gene: TRBV6-6; d_gene: TRBD1; abundance: .; CDR3aa: CASSYGTGDQPQHF; CDR3nt: TGTGCCAGCAGTTACGGGACAGGGGATCAGCCCCAGCATTTT
j_gene: TRBJ1-5; v_gene: TRBV27; d_gene: .; abundance: .; CDR3aa: CASSLTGSEPQHF; CDR3nt: TGTGCCAGCAGTTTAACAGGGTCCGAGCCCCAGCATTTT
j_gene: TRBJ1-2; v_gene: TRBV5-1; d_gene: .; abundance: .; CDR3aa: CASSTGGAWDGYTF; CDR3nt: TGCGCCAGCAGCACCGGGGGAGCCTGGGATGGCTACACCTTC
j_gene: TRBJ2-2; v_gene: TRBV5-4; d_gene: TRBD2; abundance: once; CDR3aa: CASSFETSGAGELFF; CDR3nt: TGTGCCAGCAGCTTCGAGACTAGCGGGGCCGGGGAGCTGTTTTTT
j_gene: TRBJ2-1; v_gene: TRBV10-3; d_gene: .; abundance: once; CDR3aa: CAISVDRTTRYNEQFF; CDR3nt: TGTGCCATCAGCGTCGACAGGACCACACGGTACAATGAGCAGTTCTTC
j_gene: TRBJ1-6; v_gene: TRBV7-9; d_gene: .; abundance: once; CDR3aa: CASSLGRTGSPLHF; CDR3nt: TGTGCCAGCAGCTTAGGGCGTACGGGGTCACCCCTCCACTTT
j_gene: TRBJ2-5; v_gene: TRBV2; d_gene: TRBD1; abundance: .; CDR3aa: CASSGVTGGRETQYF; CDR3nt: TGTGCCAGCAGTGGGGTGACAGGGGGCAGGGAGACCCAGTACTTC
j_gene: TRBJ1-6; v_gene: TRBV11-2; d_gene: .; abundance: .; CDR3aa: CASSINRNPYNSPLHF; CDR3nt: TGTGCCAGCAGCATAAACAGGAATCCCTATAATTCACCCCTCCACTTT
j_gene: TRBJ2-5; v_gene: TRBV6-5; d_gene: TRBD1; abundance: .; CDR3aa: CASSYHRGSWTQYF; CDR3nt: TGTGCCAGCAGTTATCACAGGGGGTCTTGGACCCAGTACTTC
j_gene: TRBJ2-3; v_gene: TRBV6-1; d_gene: .; abundance: once; CDR3aa: CASRVRLADTQYF; CDR3nt: TGTGCCAGCAGAGTGAGGTTAGCAGATACGCAGTATTTT
j_gene: TRBJ1-2; v_gene: TRBV19; d_gene: TRBD1; abundance: .; CDR3aa: CASRLGQGYGYTF; CDR3nt: TGTGCCAGTAGATTGGGACAGGGATATGGCTACACCTTC
j_gene: TRBJ1-1; v_gene: TRBV19; d_gene: .; abundance: .; CDR3aa: CASSMGGSTEAFF; CDR3nt: TGTGCCAGTAGTATGGGAGGGAGCACTGAAGCTTTCTTT
j_gene: TRBJ2-1; v_gene: TRBV20-1; d_gene: .; abundance: .; CDR3aa: CSVYRVTEQFF; CDR3nt: TGCAGTGTTTACAGGGTAACTGAGCAGTTCTTC
j_gene: TRBJ1-2; v_gene: TRBV15; d_gene: .; abundance: .; CDR3aa: CATSRVSRNYGYTF; CDR3nt: TGTGCCACCAGCAGAGTATCACGGAACTATGGCTACACCTTC